The 22 T cell receptor beta chains below come from one sample, sequenced in a study of blood T cell repertoires in COVID-19. Here immunoSEQ multiplex PCR was the method, and the copy in TCRdb shows in-frame clones only, minus some. Here the sample spans nearly 200,000 clones, about 80% being singletons. Sequencing was carried out using peripheral blood. The origin of the receptors is a human donor with acute or convalescent COVID-19. The donor label of this sample is uncertain.

The chain has TRBV5-6 and TRBJ2-1; perhaps TRBD2 as D (6 bases). In germline, CDR1 is SGHDT, CDR2 YYEEEE. This CDR3 is 16 amino acids long. The V end was cut by 3 bases, the J end by 4 bases, with 17 bases between. The CDR3 here is CASSSTAGAEYNEQFF. The CDR3 DNA reads as TGTGCCAGCAGCTCAACAGCGGGCGCCGAATACAATGAGCAGTTCTTC.

The chain recombines TRBV27 with TRBJ1-5, with D tentatively TRBD1 (6 bases). V was pared by 6 bases and J by 0 bases, with 15 bases between. The CDR3 contains 16 residues. Germline V gene sequence: CDR1 MNHEY, CDR2 SMNVEV (reference sequence). This CDR3 is CASRPSGQLSNQPQHF. CDR3 bases: TGTGCCAGCAGACCCTCGGGACAACTTAGCAATCAGCCCCAGCATTTT.

The chain is built from TRBV3-1 (or the pseudogene TRBV3-2) and TRBJ2-7; D perhaps matches TRBD2 (5 bases). The CDR3 totals 16 residues. The germline V gene encodes CDR1 LGHDT and CDR2 YNNKEL (reference sequence). The germline V and J ends were trimmed by 4 bases and 0 bases, with 16 bases remaining between them. The CDR3 loop is CASSPTRGRSSYEQYF. CDR3 DNA: TGTGCCAGCAGCCCGACCCGGGGTCGAAGCTCCTACGAGCAGTACTTC.

In this sample, this clone turned up a few times. The CDR3 coding sequence is TGTGCCAGCAGCAGGGACAGGGGTGGACTGGGGCAGGCTTTCTTT. This encodes CASSRDRGGLGQAFF. The chain joins TRBV5-5 to TRBJ1-1; 10 bases match TRBD1. Losses at the gene ends were 4 bases for V and 11 bases for J; bases not matched to a gene: 14. From germline, CDR1 is SGHKS and CDR2 YYEKEE (reference sequence). CDR3 length equals 15 residues.

V usage is TRBV7-2 and J usage is TRBJ2-1; possible D gene TRBD2, 5 bases. The V gene lost 5 bases and the J gene lost 1 base, with 12 bases spanning the gap. Germline V gives CDR1 SGHTA, CDR2 FQGNSA. The CDR3 spans 15 residues. The CDR3 DNA reads TGTGCCAGCAGCGAAGGAAGAGGGTCCTACAATGAGCAGTTCTTC. It specifies CASSEGRGSYNEQFF. The whole variable domain, filled in from reference TRBV7-2 and TRBJ2-1, reads GAGVSQSPSNKVTEKGKDVELRCDPISGHTALYWYRQSLGQGLEFLIYFQGNSAPDKSGLPSDRFSAERTGGSVSTLTIQRTQQEDSAVYLCASSEGRGSYNEQFFGPGTRLTVL.

V gene TRBV28 combines with J gene TRBJ2-6, with D possibly being TRBD2 (7 bases). V gave up 5 bases and J gave up 0 bases, with 14 bases separating them. This CDR3 contains 17 residues. CDR1 and CDR2 (germline): MDHEN, SYDVKM. The CDR3 nucleotides are TGTGCCAGCAGTCCGGGGGGCCTTTTCTCTGGGGCCAACGTCCTGACTTTC. Amino acid sequence: CASSPGGLFSGANVLTF.

The chain employs TRBV9 and TRBJ2-2; TRBD1 matches 7 bases. The CDR3 consists of 15 residues. Germline CDR1 is SGDLS and CDR2 is YYNGEE. V trimming: 4 bases; J trimming: 7 bases; junction bases outside the gene matches: 10. The CDR3 nucleotides read TGTGCCAGCAGCCGGACAGGAGGTACGATCGGGGAGCTGTTTTTT. It specifies CASSRTGGTIGELFF.

The genes are TRBV4-2 and TRBJ1-4, with D possibly being TRBD1 (6 bases). This CDR3 spans 15 amino acids. Germline V CDR1 and CDR2: LGHNA, YNFKEQ. V lost 4 bases to trimming and J lost 8 bases, with 17 bases between them. The CDR3 here is CASSPTHTGPEKLFF. CDR3 bases: TGTGCCAGCAGCCCTACCCACACAGGGCCCGAAAAACTGTTTTTT.

The gene calls are TRBV4-1 and TRBJ2-1; D gene uncertain. Trimming pared 1 base from V and 8 bases from J, leaving 6 bases between. The CDR3 has 12 residues. The germline CDR1 and CDR2 sequences are MGHRA and YSYEKL. The CDR3 is CASSQGRDEQFF. The DNA for the CDR3 is TGCGCCAGCAGCCAAGGAAGAGATGAGCAGTTCTTC.

The rearrangement uses TRBV24-1 and TRBJ2-2; 9 nucleotides agree with TRBD1. V shed 5 bases, J shed 5 bases, and the junction held 11 bases outside the gene matches. CDR3 length equals 17 residues. The germline CDR1 and CDR2 sequences are KGHDR and SFDVKD. The CDR3 here is CATSGGGTGPWTGELFF. In DNA form, the CDR3 reads TGTGCCACCAGTGGTGGGGGGACAGGGCCCTGGACCGGGGAGCTGTTTTTT.

Here the CDR3 DNA reads TGTGCCAGCAGCTTAGCGTCGCTGGGTTTAACGGGGGAGACCCAGTACTTC. It yields the protein CASSLASLGLTGETQYF. J is TRBJ2-5 and V is TRBV7-8; TRBD2 might be the D (5 bases). This CDR3 region has 17 residues. Trimming pared 0 bases from V and 5 bases from J, leaving 19 bases between. The germline gives CDR1 SGHVS, CDR2 FQNEAQ.

The rearrangement joins TRBV5-1 to TRBJ2-3; D possibly corresponds to TRBD2 (6 bases). The V end lost 4 bases, the J end lost 2 bases, and 11 bases lay between the germline ends. CDR3 length: 14 amino acids. In germline, CDR1 is SGHRS, CDR2 YFSETQ. The CDR3 DNA is TGCGCCAGCAGCCCGGGACTTGACACAGATACGCAGTATTTT. Translated: CASSPGLDTDTQYF.

The genes are TRBV2 and TRBJ2-6; 7 bases are a match to TRBD1. Germline V gene sequence: CDR1 SNHLY, CDR2 FYNNEI. Trimming cost V 7 bases and J 2 bases; bases outside gene matches: 14. The CDR3 extends over 18 amino acids. The CDR3 sequence is CASNPTGFSSTGANVLTF. The CDR3, as DNA: TGTGCCAGCAACCCGACAGGGTTCTCCTCTACTGGGGCCAACGTCCTGACTTTC.

The gene calls are TRBV3-1 (or the pseudogene TRBV3-2) and TRBJ2-5; a possible D gene is TRBD2 (6 bases). Germline V gene lookup returns CDR1 LGHDT and CDR2 YNNKEL (reference sequence). V lost 0 bases, J lost 5 bases, and 16 bases lay in between. The CDR3 contains 16 residues. The DNA of the CDR3 is TGTGCCAGCAGCCAAGATCAGGCGGGATGGGGGGAGACCCAGTACTTC. It translates to CASSQDQAGWGETQYF.

This chain connects TRBV4-2 to TRBJ1-5; tentative D call: TRBD1 (6 bases). The V and J ends lost 4 bases and 4 bases respectively, with 17 bases between them. This CDR3 spans 16 amino acids. Germline assignment: CDR1 LGHNA and CDR2 YNFKEQ. The DNA of the CDR3 is TGTGCCAGCAGCCTCACGCTCGTCAGGGGAAATCAGCCCCAGCATTTT. Amino acid sequence: CASSLTLVRGNQPQHF.

The CDR3 is CASSPPGRHTEAFF. CDR3 nucleotide sequence: TGTGCCAGCTCACCACCGGGCAGGCACACTGAAGCTTTCTTT. This chain connects TRBV18 to TRBJ1-1; D unclear. The V gene lost 0 bases and the J gene lost 3 bases, with 8 bases spanning the gap. Germline assignment: CDR1 KGHSH and CDR2 LQKENI. The CDR3 length is 14 residues.

The chain uses TRBV18 and TRBJ2-7; 8 bases are shared with TRBD1. This CDR3 is built from 15 residues. CDR1 and CDR2 (germline): KGHSH, LQKENI. The trim removed 5 bases at V and 0 bases at J, leaving 6 bases unmatched. The CDR3 DNA follows: TGTGCCAGCTCATCTGCCGGGACAGGCTCCTACGAGCAGTACTTC. The encoded protein is CASSSAGTGSYEQYF.

The chain uses TRBV7-8 and TRBJ2-1; 11 positions agree with TRBD2. Germline loops: CDR1 SGHVS, CDR2 FQNEAQ. There are 17 residues in the CDR3. The V segment lost 3 bases and the J segment 9 bases; nucleotides outside the gene matches: 13. The CDR3 DNA reads TGTGCCAGCAGCTTCAGTACTAGCGGGAGTTGGTTTAGTGAGCAGTTCTTC. Translating gives CASSFSTSGSWFSEQFF.

The V and J genes are TRBV7-7 and TRBJ2-5, with 12 bases that match TRBD2. Germline trimming cut 7 bases from V and 4 bases from J; bases unmatched to any gene: 10. The CDR3 is 16 amino acids. In germline, CDR1 is SSHAT, CDR2 FNYEAQ (reference sequence). CDR3 in amino acids: CASTPQLTSGRETQYF. For the CDR3, the DNA is TGTGCCAGCACTCCTCAGCTGACTAGCGGGAGAGAGACCCAGTACTTC.

This chain joins TRBV9 and TRBJ2-1, with TRBD2 identical over 13 bases. CDR3 length equals 15 residues. The V gene end was trimmed by 3 bases and the J gene end by 7 bases; junction bases not matched to a gene: 4. Germline CDR1 and CDR2: SGDLS and YYNGEE. The CDR3 here is CASSAGTSGVNEQFF. The CDR3 DNA is TGTGCCAGCAGCGCCGGGACTAGCGGGGTAAATGAGCAGTTCTTC.

The chain combines TRBV18 with TRBJ1-1; 9 nucleotides match TRBD1. Trimming took 2 bases from V and 6 from J; bases not matched to a gene: 4. Looked up from germline, CDR1 is KGHSH and CDR2 is LQKENI. This CDR3 has 14 residues. The CDR3 loop is CASSPTGQGAEAFF. In DNA, the CDR3 is TGTGCCAGCTCACCAACGGGACAGGGCGCTGAAGCTTTCTTT.

The sample holds a few counts of this clone. This chain connects TRBV27 to TRBJ2-7, with TRBD2 identical over 15 bases. The germline V gene has CDR1 MNHEY and CDR2 SMNVEV (reference sequence). With 2 bases clipped from V and 2 bases from J, the junction kept 1 base outside the gene matches. This CDR3 is built from 16 residues. The CDR3 loop reads CASSLGLAGGPYEQYF. CDR3 DNA sequence: TGTGCCAGCAGTTTAGGACTAGCGGGAGGGCCCTACGAGCAGTACTTC.